The 5 T cell receptor beta chains below all came from one sample that was sequenced in a study of shared clonotypes between healthy human individuals. Data came from immunoSEQ multiplex PCR; TCRdb stores just in-frame clones and leaves some out. The data contain 2 million to 2.5 million clones, under 95% of them singletons. Sequenced material: naive CD4+ T cells from PBMCs. The sample's subset: CD45RA+ positively selected. The receptor set was obtained from a man between 18 and 29 years old in good health. Some clones in this sample may be carry-over from other donors' samples.

Concerning this clone: This sample includes further DNA sequences coding for the same CDR3. The rearrangement links TRBV2 to TRBJ1-1; 7 bases fit TRBD1. The germline CDR1 and CDR2 sequences are SNHLY and FYNNEI. The CDR3 extends over 14 amino acids. The junction had 3 bases not matched to a gene; V was cut back by 5 bases and J by 0 bases. The CDR3: CASSRDSMNTEAFF. DNA of the CDR3: TGTGCCAGCAGTAGGGACAGTATGAACACTGAAGCTTTCTTT. Full variable domain (missing parts from reference TRBV2 and TRBJ1-1): EPEVTQTPSHQVTQMGQEVILRCVPISNHLYFYWYRQILGQKVEFLVSFYNNEISEKSEIFDDQFSVERPDGSNFTLKIRSTKLEDSAMYFCASSRDSMNTEAFFGQGTRLTVV.

V usage is TRBV4-2 and J usage is TRBJ2-1, with 9 positions matching TRBD2. Germline V CDR1 and CDR2: LGHNA, YNFKEQ. The V gene end was trimmed by 4 bases and the J gene end by 1 base; junction bases not matched to a gene: 5. There are 16 residues in the CDR3. CDR3 coding DNA: TGTGCCAGCAGCCCCGCAACTAGCGGGTCCTACAATGAGCAGTTCTTC. Translation: CASSPATSGSYNEQFF.

The V and J genes are TRBV29-1 and TRBJ2-7; D unresolved. V was clipped by 0 bases and J by 0 bases, with 9 bases between them. Germline V gene lookup returns CDR1 SQVTM and CDR2 ANQGSEA. The CDR3 totals 14 residues. CDR3 residues: CSVEDPRSSYEQYF. CDR3 nucleotide sequence: TGCAGCGTTGAAGATCCGCGGTCCTCCTACGAGCAGTACTTC.

Points on this clone: The same CDR3 arises from other DNA sequences in this sample as well. V is TRBV7-2 and J is TRBJ2-3; D is undetermined. The germline CDR1 and CDR2 sequences are SGHTA and FQGNSA. CDR3 length: 14 amino acids. Between the trimmed V and J ends, which lost 2 bases and 0 bases, there was a span of 6 bases. In nucleotides, the CDR3 is TGTGCCAGCAGCTTATCCCCAAGCACAGATACGCAGTATTTT. It is translated as CASSLSPSTDTQYF.

The chain is built from TRBV9 and TRBJ2-2; D could derive from TRBD1 or TRBD2 (5 bases each). Germline values: CDR1 SGDLS, CDR2 YYNGEE. V was cut by 7 bases and J by 5 bases, with 9 bases left in between. The CDR3 loop spans 12 amino acids. The CDR3 DNA reads TGTGCCAGCGGGGGTTATACCGGGGAGCTGTTTTTT. It translates to CASGGYTGELFF.